This is a list of T cell receptor beta chains from one sample in a study of blood T cell repertoires in COVID-19. Repertoires were generated with immunoSEQ multiplex PCR, while TCRdb's copy carries only in-frame clones and drops some. The profile shows more than 300,000 clones, around nine tenths of them singletons. The specimen was PBMCs or T cells enriched from blood (not recorded which). The source of these receptors is a woman younger than 30 who had recovered from COVID-19. Both conserved end residues are part of each CDR3.

v_call: TRBV5-1; j_call: TRBJ2-7; cdr3_aa: CASSLDGGSYEQYF
v_call: TRBV19; j_call: TRBJ1-5; cdr3_aa: CASSPLGGQPQHF
v_call: TRBV7-9; j_call: TRBJ1-5; cdr3_aa: CATQDGTGLGF
v_call: TRBV7-9; j_call: TRBJ1-1; cdr3_aa: CASSSYGQGGPEAFF
v_call: TRBV4-1; j_call: TRBJ1-4; cdr3_aa: CASSQAGATNEKLFF
v_call: TRBV27; j_call: TRBJ1-5; cdr3_aa: CASSLLGQPYNQPQHF
v_call: TRBV30; j_call: TRBJ1-3; cdr3_aa: CAWGQGRTLPGNTIYF
v_call: TRBV19; j_call: TRBJ1-4; cdr3_aa: CASRLFNEKLFF
v_call: TRBV6-5; j_call: TRBJ2-7; cdr3_aa: CASSYAGNSYEQYF
v_call: TRBV5-1; j_call: TRBJ1-4; cdr3_aa: CASSLMGRGLDEKLFF
v_call: TRBV7-2; j_call: TRBJ1-5; cdr3_aa: CASSLREGRSGQPQHF
v_call: TRBV5-4; j_call: TRBJ2-6; cdr3_aa: CASSLPGSGANVLTF
v_call: TRBV9; j_call: TRBJ2-1; cdr3_aa: CASSVVGASGGTERFF
v_call: TRBV11-2; j_call: TRBJ2-1; cdr3_aa: CASSIGEGSYNEQFF
v_call: TRBV7-2; j_call: TRBJ1-2; cdr3_aa: CASSLDGGNYGYTF
v_call: TRBV10-3; j_call: TRBJ2-2; cdr3_aa: CAISESTPRNTGELFF
v_call: TRBV7-9; j_call: TRBJ2-1; cdr3_aa: CASRRVDRGKGNEQFF
v_call: TRBV7-3; j_call: TRBJ1-2; cdr3_aa: CASSLTGTLDGYTF
v_call: TRBV10-3; j_call: TRBJ1-2; cdr3_aa: CAISGPGGEGQGYGYTF
v_call: TRBV24-1; j_call: TRBJ2-1; cdr3_aa: CATSDRTGADEQFF
v_call: TRBV5-5; j_call: TRBJ1-4; cdr3_aa: CASSSELQGREKLFF
v_call: TRBV6-2/TRBV6-3; j_call: TRBJ1-1; cdr3_aa: CASSSVLARVGGEAFF
v_call: TRBV10-3; j_call: TRBJ2-1; cdr3_aa: CAIMGTGTKDEQFF
v_call: TRBV6-2/TRBV6-3; j_call: TRBJ2-7; cdr3_aa: CASSPGPYEQYF